This T cell receptor beta chain was found in a study of T cells after yellow fever vaccination. This CDR3 contains 15 residues. The V segment lost 5 bases and the J segment 3 bases; nucleotides outside the gene matches: 7. Germline V gene data show CDR1 as SEHNR and CDR2 as FQNEAQ (reference sequence). In this sample, this clonotype turned up many times. Its specificity is not known. For TCR, cDNA came from 5'RACE template switching, which added a universal primer site and UMIs. TCRdb processed the 5' RACE reads anew with MiXCR; each CDR3 protein has one entry. The sample shows 300,000 to 350,000 distinct CDR3 sequences, around 10% of them seen only once. Study-level results: In post-booster samples, most primary-vaccination clones reappeared (roughly 96% CD4, roughly 90% CD8).

The clonotype comes from a young man who received the YFV17D yellow fever vaccine. The starting material was CD4+ T cells sorted from PBMCs, obtained 45 days after the yellow fever booster vaccination. This chain links TRBV7-9 with TRBJ2-1, with TRBD1 matching over 7 bases. In DNA, the CDR3 is TGTGCCAGCAGCCCAGCAGACAGGGTCTACAATGAGCAGTTCTTC. Translation: CASSPADRVYNEQFF.